This is a list of T cell receptor beta chains from one sample in a study of cytomegalovirus exposure and HLA in healthy donors. The repertoire was sequenced with immunoSEQ multiplex PCR; TCRdb's copy has only in-frame clones and lacks some. The table includes some 150,000 clones, 65% to 90% detected once. The sequenced material came from PBMCs. The receptors derive from a man aged 18 to 29 in good health and CMV-seropositive. Both conserved end residues are trimmed from each CDR3. Fields, in order: V gene, D gene, J gene, CDR3 protein. The D gene is left open where the match is weak.

V: TRBV6-5
D: TRBD1
J: TRBJ1-6
CDR3: ASSLQGWGSPLH

V: TRBV30
D: NA
J: TRBJ2-3
CDR3: AWSVMGGPDTQY

V: TRBV7-9
D: NA
J: TRBJ1-3
CDR3: ASSSKNRDSGNTIY

V: TRBV11-3
D: TRBD2
J: TRBJ2-1
CDR3: ASSRDYQIEQF

V: TRBV29-1
D: TRBD1
J: TRBJ2-6
CDR3: SVQGGPGANVLT

V: TRBV6-1
D: NA
J: TRBJ2-1
CDR3: ASGSLWDNNEQF

V: TRBV16
D: NA
J: TRBJ1-2
CDR3: ASSQSIPAPEGRGYT

V: TRBV19
D: NA
J: TRBJ2-7
CDR3: ASSIRGADEQY

V: TRBV6-6
D: TRBD1
J: TRBJ2-7
CDR3: ASSFTGQGYYEQY

V: TRBV4-3
D: NA
J: TRBJ1-2
CDR3: ASRGGAGDYGYT

V: TRBV7-9
D: TRBD2
J: TRBJ2-1
CDR3: ASRTSGSGDEQF

V: TRBV7-3
D: NA
J: TRBJ1-6
CDR3: ASSISPGNNSPLH

V: TRBV7-9
D: TRBD1
J: TRBJ1-6
CDR3: ASSPDDRDNSPLH

V: TRBV19
D: NA
J: TRBJ2-7
CDR3: ASSIGAGYEQY

V: TRBV7-2
D: TRBD2
J: TRBJ2-7
CDR3: ASSAASGGAYEQY

V: TRBV4-3
D: NA
J: TRBJ1-4
CDR3: ASSLRGMVADEKLF

V: TRBV5-1
D: TRBD2
J: TRBJ2-1
CDR3: ASSRISSGGSYNEQF

V: TRBV5-6
D: TRBD1
J: TRBJ2-7
CDR3: ASSGDRVSDEQY

V: TRBV19
D: NA
J: TRBJ2-2
CDR3: ASSIRGGELF

V: TRBV5-1
D: TRBD1
J: TRBJ2-7
CDR3: ASTKGQGNEQY

V: TRBV5-4
D: NA
J: TRBJ1-2
CDR3: ASSSADRGYYGYT

V: TRBV9
D: NA
J: TRBJ1-3
CDR3: ASSSHQGRGNTIY

V: TRBV19
D: NA
J: TRBJ1-2
CDR3: ASSISPEVGGYT

V: TRBV19
D: TRBD1
J: TRBJ1-4
CDR3: ASSPGTGYEKLF

V: TRBV6-5
D: TRBD2
J: TRBJ2-7
CDR3: ASSSAGGSPYEQY

V: TRBV2
D: NA
J: TRBJ1-2
CDR3: ASSERRLGGYT

V: TRBV11-1
D: TRBD1
J: TRBJ2-7
CDR3: ASTTGRQGGEQY

V: TRBV15
D: NA
J: TRBJ2-7
CDR3: ATSSLEGAYEQY

V: TRBV19
D: NA
J: TRBJ2-7
CDR3: ASSPHRTPDLSYEQY

V: TRBV4-1
D: TRBD1
J: TRBJ1-3
CDR3: ASSQPRDRENTIY

V: TRBV5-5
D: TRBD2
J: TRBJ2-1
CDR3: ASSLAGGTSGINEQF

V: TRBV6-5
D: NA
J: TRBJ2-7
CDR3: ASSYLHGGGYEQY